The 21 T cell receptor beta chains reported below all come from one sample, sequenced in a study of early T cells in non-severe SARS-CoV-2 infection. TCRdb called the 5' RACE reads again in MiXCR, with one record for every CDR3 protein. This repertoire shows nearly 30,000 distinct CDR3 sequences, about 5.5% found once; its top ten account for 10% to 14%. Sequenced input: whole blood. Every receptor here comes from an adult who was a healthcare worker with PCR-confirmed SARS-CoV-2 infection or an uninfected control (not recorded which).

This clonotype was recorded many times. V is TRBV14 and J is TRBJ2-1; D might be TRBD2 (7 bases). Trimming took 3 bases from V and 2 from J, leaving 14 bases between them. This CDR3 contains 16 residues. The germline V gene has CDR1 SGHDN and CDR2 FVKESK. The CDR3 region is CASSHIKGGAYNEQFF. CDR3 in DNA: TGTGCCAGCAGCCACATAAAGGGGGGGGCCTACAATGAGCAGTTCTTC. Combining the CDR3 with reference TRBV14 and TRBJ2-1 gives the whole variable domain EAGVTQFPSHSVIEKGQTVTLRCDPISGHDNLYWYRRVMGKEIKFLLHFVKESKQDESGMPNNRFLAERTGGTYSTLKVQPAELEDSGVYFCASSHIKGGAYNEQFFGPGTRLTVL.

This chain connects TRBV5-5 to TRBJ2-5; 7 bases match TRBD2. This CDR3 comprises 14 residues. Germline CDR1 and CDR2: SGHKS and YYEKEE (reference sequence). V was clipped by 4 bases and J by 4 bases; unmatched bases: 7. CDR3 nucleotides: TGTGCCAGCAGCCAAACTAGCGTTGGAGAGACCCAGTACTTC. Protein: CASSQTSVGETQYF.

This clonotype came up a few times. The gene calls are TRBV29-1 and TRBJ1-1; the D gene is possibly TRBD1 (5 bases). Germline V gene sequence: CDR1 SQVTM, CDR2 ANQGSEA. The CDR3 is 13 amino acids. Trimming took off 4 bases at V and 1 base at J, with 10 bases between the two ends. The CDR3 DNA sequence: TGCAGCGTTGCAGGGATCTCGAACACTGAAGCTTTCTTT. Translating it yields CSVAGISNTEAFF.

Many counts were recorded for this clonotype. The J gene is TRBJ1-1, the V gene TRBV28; D is uncertain. This CDR3 region has 14 residues. V lost 5 bases, J lost 5 bases, and 15 bases lay in between. Germline CDR1 MDHEN, CDR2 SYDVKM. In DNA form, the CDR3 reads TGTGCCAGCAGTGTCGGGCGGGGTTTTACTGAAGCTTTCTTT. It is translated as CASSVGRGFTEAFF.

This clonotype was detected many times. The chain employs TRBV7-6 and TRBJ2-3, with 9 bases that match TRBD1. The junction had 3 bases not matched to a gene; V was cut back by 4 bases and J by 4 bases. This CDR3 has 14 residues. Germline V gives CDR1 SGHVS, CDR2 FNYEAQ. DNA of the CDR3: TGTGCCAGCAGCTGGGGACAGGGTTCAGATACGCAGTATTTT. This translates into CASSWGQGSDTQYF.

This clonotype was seen repeatedly, ten times or more. This chain uses TRBV6-5 with TRBJ1-2; possible D gene TRBD1, 5 bases. This CDR3 has 16 amino acids. Trimming cost V 5 bases and J 2 bases, with 18 bases left between them. Germline values: CDR1 MNHEY, CDR2 SVGAGI. CDR3 loop: CASSRAGNGWNYGYTF. CDR3 sequence (DNA): TGTGCCAGCAGTCGCGCAGGGAACGGATGGAACTATGGCTACACCTTC.

This clonotype was recorded many times. J is TRBJ2-7 and V is TRBV21-1; TRBD2, the table's D call, was not compared with the DNA. TRBV21-1 is termed a pseudogene. CDR3 size: 18 residues. CDR3 sequence: CASSKDPGTSPCYYEQYF. For the CDR3, the DNA is TGTGCCAGCAGCAAAGATCCGGGGACGAGCCCCTGCTACTACGAGCAGTACTTC.

The sample holds many counts of this clonotype. The chain recombines TRBV18 with TRBJ2-2; 8 nucleotides line up with TRBD1. The CDR3 has 18 amino acids. The junction had 11 bases not matched to a gene; V was cut back by 3 bases and J by 2 bases. Germline V CDR1 and CDR2: KGHSH, LQKENI. CDR3 sequence reads: CASSPRTAGTGNTGELFF. The CDR3 DNA is TGTGCCAGCTCACCGCGAACTGCCGGGACAGGAAACACCGGGGAGCTGTTTTTT.

This clonotype was seen ten or more times. The rearrangement links TRBV7-2 to TRBJ2-7; D is possibly TRBD2 (8 bases). Germline V gene data show CDR1 as SGHTA and CDR2 as FQGNSA. Trimming cost V 5 bases and J 2 bases, with 16 bases left between them. This CDR3 has 15 amino acids. CDR3 coding DNA: TGTGCCAGCAGCCTTAGCGGGACAGAAACCTACGAGCAGTACTTC. Its translation is CASSLSGTETYEQYF.

This clonotype has ten or more counts. The J gene is TRBJ1-2, the V gene TRBV12-3 or TRBV12-4, with TRBD1 matching over 7 bases. CDR3 length: 13 amino acids. Germline trimming cut 5 bases from V and 4 bases from J; bases unmatched to any gene: 4. CDR3 sequence (DNA): TGTGCCAGCAGTATGGGACAGTCCTATGGCTACACCTTC. This gives the protein CASSMGQSYGYTF.

This clonotype was counted many times. The V call is TRBV5-5, the J call TRBJ2-1, with 7 bases aligning to TRBD2. Losses at the gene ends were 0 bases for V and 10 bases for J; bases not matched to a gene: 7. The germline CDR1 and CDR2 sequences are SGHKS and YYEKEE (reference sequence). The CDR3 has 14 residues. The CDR3 DNA reads TGTGCCAGCAGCTTGGGTCGCGGGAGTGGGGAGCAGTTCTTC. The encoded protein is CASSLGRGSGEQFF.

The CDR3 sequence is CASSLTSLETQYF. The CDR3 DNA is TGTGCCAGCAGCCTTACTAGCCTTGAGACCCAGTACTTC. J is TRBJ2-5 and V is TRBV4-2, with D perhaps matching TRBD2 (6 bases). This CDR3 is 13 amino acids long. The V gene lost 4 bases and the J gene lost 5 bases, with 11 bases spanning the gap. Per germline, CDR1 LGHNA and CDR2 YNFKEQ.

CDR3 amino acids: CASSSRTGWTEAFF. The CDR3 DNA reads as TGTGCCAGCAGTAGCCGGACAGGGTGGACTGAAGCTTTCTTT. The chain employs TRBV25-1 and TRBJ1-1; 8 positions match TRBD1. The germline V gene encodes CDR1 MGHDK and CDR2 SYGVNS. This CDR3 has 14 amino acids. Losses at the gene ends were 5 bases for V and 5 bases for J; bases not matched to a gene: 7.

This clonotype was detected ten times or more. The chain has TRBV2 and TRBJ2-2; D gene uncertain. CDR1 SNHLY and CDR2 FYNNEI come from the germline V gene. V was pared by 7 bases and J by 6 bases, with 9 bases between. The CDR3 loop spans 12 amino acids. The CDR3 nucleotides are TGTGCCAGCAACCCGTTCTCCGGGGAGCTGTTTTTT. Protein sequence: CASNPFSGELFF.

In this sample, this clonotype turned up many times. The chain combines TRBV7-2 with TRBJ2-2, with TRBD1 as a possible D gene (5 bases). The CDR3 totals 14 residues. Germline values: CDR1 SGHTA, CDR2 FQGNSA. Trimming cost V 3 bases and J 5 bases, with 10 bases left between them. CDR3 nucleotides: TGTGCCAGCAGCTTCTCCCAGGGAACCGGGGAGCTGTTTTTT. Its protein is CASSFSQGTGELFF.

The sample holds many counts of this clonotype. V gene TRBV5-1 combines with J gene TRBJ2-6; maybe TRBD2 (5 bases). V was trimmed by 3 bases and J by 2 bases, leaving 9 bases between them. Germline CDR1 SGHRS, CDR2 YFSETQ. This CDR3 is built from 15 residues. CDR3 sequence reads: CASSSGSTGANVLTF. The CDR3 nucleotides read TGCGCCAGCAGCTCGGGGAGTACTGGGGCCAACGTCCTGACTTTC.

This clonotype has at least ten counts. The chain carries TRBV6-2 or TRBV6-3 and TRBJ2-2; 7 positions agree with TRBD1. Germline assignment: CDR1 MNHEY and CDR2 SVGEGT. The CDR3 spans 16 residues. Germline trimming cut 6 bases from V and 1 base from J; bases unmatched to any gene: 8. As DNA, the CDR3 is TGTGCCAGCAGACCGGGACAGTTTGAGAACACCGGGGAGCTGTTTTTT. Its protein is CASRPGQFENTGELFF.

There are many counts of this clonotype. The chain employs TRBV7-2 and TRBJ2-2, with 7 bases aligning to TRBD2. Germline CDR1 reads SGHTA; CDR2 reads FQGNSA. This CDR3 region has 15 residues. J gave up 5 bases and V 5 bases, and 8 bases lay outside the gene matches. The CDR3 loop is CASSRGGSGTGELFF. The CDR3 DNA reads TGTGCCAGCAGCCGGGGCGGGAGTGGTACCGGGGAGCTGTTTTTT. The full variable domain, with the rest looked up from reference TRBV7-2 and TRBJ2-2, is GAGVSQSPSNKVTEKGKDVELRCDPISGHTALYWYRQSLGQGLEFLIYFQGNSAPDKSGLPSDRFSAERTGGSVSTLTIQRTQQEDSAVYLCASSRGGSGTGELFFGEGSRLTVL.

This clonotype occurred a few times. V and J are TRBV5-1 and TRBJ1-6; D may be TRBD1 (5 bases). This CDR3 has 15 amino acids. V was cut by 2 bases and J by 5 bases, with 11 bases left in between. Per the germline V gene, CDR1 is SGHRS and CDR2 is YFSETQ. The CDR3 DNA reads as TGCGCCAGCAGCTTAGCAGGGAAAGATAATTCACCCCTCCACTTT. Translation gives CASSLAGKDNSPLHF.

J is TRBJ2-5 and V is TRBV4-2; maybe TRBD1 (6 bases). The germline V gene has CDR1 LGHNA and CDR2 YNFKEQ. Trimming took 0 bases from V and 3 from J, leaving 14 bases between them. The CDR3 covers 16 residues. The CDR3 here is CASSQELQGRKETQYF. The CDR3 nucleotides are TGTGCCAGCAGCCAAGAATTACAGGGAAGGAAAGAGACCCAGTACTTC.

The V gene is TRBV7-8, the J gene TRBJ1-5, with 7 bases matching TRBD1. V was pared by 5 bases and J by 3 bases, with 16 bases of the junction left unmatched. The CDR3 is 18 amino acids. Looked up from germline, CDR1 is SGHVS and CDR2 is FQNEAQ. The DNA for the CDR3 is TGTGCCAGCAGCCCATGGATGGAGACAGGGTGGAACAATCAGCCCCAGCATTTT. Encoded protein: CASSPWMETGWNNQPQHF.